This is a list of T cell receptor beta chains from one sample in a study of blood T cell repertoires in COVID-19. TCRdb's table, derived via immunoSEQ multiplex PCR, lists solely in-frame clones and lacks some. This sample has around 95,000 clones, with about 85% found just once. What was sequenced was peripheral blood. These receptors came from a human donor in a cohort sampled during active COVID-19. Each CDR3 is given with its conserved first and last residue. The D gene is left open where the match is weak. The listing skips clone size in some rows; elsewhere it reads once, few, many or a size class.

d_gene: .
v_gene: TRBV20-1
abundance: .
j_gene: TRBJ1-1
CDR3aa: CSARQNTEAFF
CDR3nt: TGCAGTGCTAGACAGAACACTGAAGCTTTCTTT

d_gene: TRBD1
v_gene: TRBV2
abundance: .
j_gene: TRBJ2-1
CDR3aa: CASSSGTGNYNEQFF
CDR3nt: TGTGCCAGCAGTTCCGGGACAGGGAATTACAATGAGCAGTTCTTC

d_gene: .
v_gene: TRBV6-5
abundance: once
j_gene: TRBJ2-2
CDR3aa: CASSYGRGDTGELFF
CDR3nt: TGTGCCAGCAGTTACGGGCGGGGAGACACCGGGGAGCTGTTTTTT

d_gene: TRBD2
v_gene: TRBV27
abundance: .
j_gene: TRBJ2-3
CDR3aa: CASSRLAGGLHTQYF
CDR3nt: TGTGCCAGCAGTCGTCTAGCGGGGGGCCTTCATACGCAGTATTTT

d_gene: .
v_gene: TRBV5-1
abundance: .
j_gene: TRBJ2-5
CDR3aa: CASSLANTRGETQYF
CDR3nt: TGCGCCAGCAGCTTGGCCAACACCAGGGGAGAGACCCAGTACTTC

d_gene: .
v_gene: TRBV9
abundance: once
j_gene: TRBJ2-3
CDR3aa: CASSPTRTPGADTQYF
CDR3nt: TGTGCCAGCAGTCCAACCCGGACTCCGGGGGCAGATACGCAGTATTTT

d_gene: .
v_gene: TRBV5-1
abundance: once
j_gene: TRBJ1-2
CDR3aa: CASSLVENYGYTF
CDR3nt: TGCGCCAGCAGCTTGGTAGAAAACTATGGCTACACCTTC

d_gene: TRBD2
v_gene: TRBV7-9
abundance: .
j_gene: TRBJ2-3
CDR3aa: CASSFGLAASTDTQYF
CDR3nt: TGTGCCAGCAGCTTCGGACTAGCAGCCTCCACAGATACGCAGTATTTT

d_gene: TRBD2
v_gene: TRBV11-2
abundance: .
j_gene: TRBJ2-2
CDR3aa: CASSLRGRGLPGELFF
CDR3nt: TGTGCCAGCAGCTTACGCGGGAGGGGTCTTCCCGGGGAGCTGTTTTTT

d_gene: TRBD2
v_gene: TRBV9
abundance: .
j_gene: TRBJ2-1
CDR3aa: CAPWGGSYNEQFF
CDR3nt: TGTGCCCCCTGGGGGGGGTCCTACAATGAGCAGTTCTTC

d_gene: .
v_gene: TRBV18
abundance: .
j_gene: TRBJ1-5
CDR3aa: CASSPNSNQPQHF
CDR3nt: TGTGCCAGCTCACCCAATAGCAATCAGCCCCAGCATTTT

d_gene: TRBD1
v_gene: TRBV7-2
abundance: .
j_gene: TRBJ1-1
CDR3aa: CASSSGQGLYTEAFF
CDR3nt: TGTGCCAGCAGCTCGGGACAGGGGCTCTACACTGAAGCTTTCTTT

d_gene: TRBD2
v_gene: TRBV2
abundance: .
j_gene: TRBJ2-1
CDR3aa: CASRGTSGSRNEQFF
CDR3nt: TGTGCCAGCAGGGGGACTAGCGGGAGCCGCAATGAGCAGTTCTTC

d_gene: .
v_gene: TRBV5-1
abundance: .
j_gene: TRBJ2-2
CDR3aa: CASSLGGTNTGELFF
CDR3nt: TGCGCCAGCAGCTTAGGGGGTACGAACACCGGGGAGCTGTTTTTT

d_gene: TRBD1
v_gene: TRBV5-1
abundance: once
j_gene: TRBJ2-7
CDR3aa: CASSLEGRGTREQYF
CDR3nt: TGCGCCAGCAGCTTGGAGGGCAGGGGGACAAGGGAGCAGTACTTC

d_gene: .
v_gene: TRBV5-1
abundance: .
j_gene: TRBJ2-1
CDR3aa: CASSQSTQGGEQFF
CDR3nt: TGCGCCAGCAGCCAGTCGACGCAGGGTGGTGAGCAGTTCTTC

d_gene: TRBD1
v_gene: TRBV7-9
abundance: .
j_gene: TRBJ1-1
CDR3aa: CASSLTDRGNMNTEAFF
CDR3nt: TGTGCCAGCAGCTTAACCGACAGGGGAAACATGAACACTGAAGCTTTCTTT

d_gene: TRBD2
v_gene: TRBV29-1
abundance: .
j_gene: TRBJ2-3
CDR3aa: CSVRLAGGHDTQYF
CDR3nt: TGCAGCGTGAGACTAGCGGGGGGGCACGATACGCAGTATTTT

d_gene: .
v_gene: TRBV18
abundance: .
j_gene: TRBJ1-3
CDR3aa: CASSSYRDYYGNTIYF
CDR3nt: TGTGCCAGCTCATCCTACAGGGACTATTATGGAAACACCATATATTTT

d_gene: TRBD1
v_gene: TRBV6-5
abundance: once
j_gene: TRBJ1-2
CDR3aa: CASSFFGQGANYGYTF
CDR3nt: TGTGCCAGCAGTTTCTTCGGACAGGGGGCTAACTATGGCTACACCTTC

d_gene: TRBD2
v_gene: TRBV13
abundance: few
j_gene: TRBJ2-7
CDR3aa: CASSRGRLTSYEQYF
CDR3nt: TGTGCCAGCAGCCGCGGGAGGTTAACTTCCTACGAGCAGTACTTC

d_gene: .
v_gene: TRBV6-5
abundance: .
j_gene: TRBJ2-3
CDR3aa: CASSPAGTDTQYF
CDR3nt: TGTGCCAGCAGCCCCGCGGGCACAGATACGCAGTATTTT

d_gene: TRBD1
v_gene: TRBV18
abundance: .
j_gene: TRBJ1-5
CDR3aa: CASSPPGGSNQPQHF
CDR3nt: TGTGCCAGCTCACCGCCAGGGGGGAGCAATCAGCCCCAGCATTTT

d_gene: TRBD1
v_gene: TRBV6-2/TRBV6-3
abundance: .
j_gene: TRBJ2-7
CDR3aa: CASSWDRRHYEQYF
CDR3nt: TGTGCCAGCAGTTGGGACAGGAGACACTACGAGCAGTACTTC

d_gene: TRBD1
v_gene: TRBV6-5
abundance: .
j_gene: TRBJ1-1
CDR3aa: CASRYQTGSEAFF
CDR3nt: TGTGCCAGCAGATACCAGACAGGGTCTGAAGCTTTCTTT

d_gene: .
v_gene: TRBV19
abundance: .
j_gene: TRBJ1-2
CDR3aa: CASSIAGNYGYTF
CDR3nt: TGTGCCAGTAGTATAGCAGGGAACTATGGCTACACCTTC

d_gene: .
v_gene: TRBV7-2
abundance: .
j_gene: TRBJ2-7
CDR3aa: CASSLGGGGSYEQYF
CDR3nt: TGTGCCAGCAGCTTAGGGGGAGGGGGCTCCTACGAGCAGTACTTC

d_gene: TRBD2
v_gene: TRBV18
abundance: .
j_gene: TRBJ2-3
CDR3aa: CASSPQAGGTDTQYF
CDR3nt: TGTGCCAGCTCACCACAAGCGGGGGGCACAGATACGCAGTATTTT

d_gene: TRBD1
v_gene: TRBV5-1
abundance: .
j_gene: TRBJ1-2
CDR3aa: CASSTTGVYGYTF
CDR3nt: TGCGCCAGCAGCACGACAGGGGTCTATGGCTACACCTTC

d_gene: TRBD2
v_gene: TRBV5-5
abundance: .
j_gene: TRBJ2-1
CDR3aa: CASSLEASGRSEQFF
CDR3nt: TGTGCCAGCAGCTTGGAGGCTAGCGGGAGGTCTGAGCAGTTCTTC

d_gene: .
v_gene: TRBV9
abundance: few
j_gene: TRBJ2-7
CDR3aa: CASSRLGSGDYEQYF
CDR3nt: TGTGCCAGCAGCCGGTTGGGTAGCGGAGACTACGAGCAGTACTTC

d_gene: .
v_gene: TRBV19
abundance: once
j_gene: TRBJ1-2
CDR3aa: CASSIAGDDYGYTF
CDR3nt: TGTGCCAGTAGTATAGCAGGGGACGACTATGGCTACACCTTC

d_gene: .
v_gene: TRBV16
abundance: few
j_gene: TRBJ1-1
CDR3aa: CASSQSVGVSNTFF
CDR3nt: TGTGCCAGCAGCCAATCCGTCGGGGTTTCAAATACTTTCTTT

d_gene: TRBD1
v_gene: TRBV18
abundance: .
j_gene: TRBJ2-3
CDR3aa: CASSPWVTGNPDTQYF
CDR3nt: TGTGCCAGCTCACCATGGGTGACAGGGAACCCAGATACGCAGTATTTT

d_gene: .
v_gene: TRBV6-1
abundance: .
j_gene: TRBJ2-5
CDR3aa: CASSEAGASGQETQYF
CDR3nt: TGTGCCAGCAGTGAAGCGGGGGCTAGCGGCCAAGAGACCCAGTACTTC

d_gene: .
v_gene: TRBV6-1
abundance: .
j_gene: TRBJ1-1
CDR3aa: CASSDTRRDQAFF
CDR3nt: TGTGCCAGCAGTGACACGCGGAGGGATCAAGCTTTCTTT

d_gene: TRBD1
v_gene: TRBV5-6
abundance: .
j_gene: TRBJ1-1
CDR3aa: CASSFGRDRGAFF
CDR3nt: TGTGCCAGCAGCTTCGGACGGGACAGAGGAGCTTTCTTT

d_gene: TRBD1
v_gene: TRBV5-1
abundance: .
j_gene: TRBJ2-7
CDR3aa: CASSLQGLSYEQYF
CDR3nt: TGCGCCAGCAGCTTACAGGGGCTAAGCTACGAGCAGTACTTC

d_gene: .
v_gene: TRBV19
abundance: once
j_gene: TRBJ2-2
CDR3aa: CASSSRLGLNTGELFF
CDR3nt: TGTGCCAGTAGTTCTCGACTAGGACTGAACACCGGGGAGCTGTTTTTT

d_gene: TRBD1
v_gene: TRBV5-1
abundance: few
j_gene: TRBJ1-1
CDR3aa: CASSLTGGLGTEAFF
CDR3nt: TGCGCCAGCAGCTTGACAGGGGGTCTGGGCACTGAAGCTTTCTTT

d_gene: .
v_gene: TRBV10-3
abundance: .
j_gene: TRBJ1-4
CDR3aa: CAISEVRGTGKLFF
CDR3nt: TGTGCCATCAGTGAAGTCCGGGGGACGGGGAAACTGTTTTTT

d_gene: .
v_gene: TRBV29-1
abundance: .
j_gene: TRBJ2-3
CDR3aa: CSAEYRVTQYF
CDR3nt: TGCAGCGCCGAGTACAGGGTTACGCAGTATTTT

d_gene: TRBD2
v_gene: TRBV29-1
abundance: few
j_gene: TRBJ2-3
CDR3aa: CSGRSGVSTDTQYF
CDR3nt: TGCAGCGGCCGTAGCGGGGTTAGCACAGATACGCAGTATTTT

d_gene: .
v_gene: TRBV4-3
abundance: .
j_gene: TRBJ2-2
CDR3aa: CASSQPLSGGELFF
CDR3nt: TGCGCCAGCAGCCAACCTCTATCCGGCGGGGAGCTGTTTTTT

d_gene: TRBD2
v_gene: TRBV5-1
abundance: .
j_gene: TRBJ2-1
CDR3aa: CASSFGTSGYSSYNEQFF
CDR3nt: TGCGCCAGCAGCTTCGGGACTAGCGGTTATAGCTCCTACAATGAGCAGTTCTTC

d_gene: .
v_gene: TRBV7-2
abundance: .
j_gene: TRBJ2-5
CDR3aa: CASSSGLWETQYF
CDR3nt: TGTGCCAGCAGCTCCGGGTTATGGGAGACCCAGTACTTC

d_gene: TRBD1
v_gene: TRBV10-2
abundance: .
j_gene: TRBJ2-2
CDR3aa: CASMDRTANTGELFF
CDR3nt: TGCGCCAGCATGGACAGGACAGCGAACACCGGGGAGCTGTTTTTT

d_gene: TRBD1
v_gene: TRBV4-1
abundance: .
j_gene: TRBJ2-4
CDR3aa: CASSQSGTGLAKNIQYF
CDR3nt: TGCGCCAGCAGCCAATCCGGGACAGGGCTAGCCAAAAACATTCAGTACTTC

d_gene: .
v_gene: TRBV30
abundance: .
j_gene: TRBJ1-1
CDR3aa: CAWETGLVTEAFF
CDR3nt: TGTGCCTGGGAAACAGGGTTGGTCACTGAAGCTTTCTTT

d_gene: .
v_gene: TRBV7-2
abundance: .
j_gene: TRBJ1-5
CDR3aa: CASSFPGGNQPQHF
CDR3nt: TGTGCCAGCAGCTTCCCAGGGGGCAATCAGCCCCAGCATTTT

d_gene: TRBD1
v_gene: TRBV5-8
abundance: few
j_gene: TRBJ2-5
CDR3aa: CASSLRQGAWETQYF
CDR3nt: TGTGCCAGCAGCTTAAGACAGGGGGCCTGGGAGACCCAGTACTTC

d_gene: .
v_gene: TRBV11-3
abundance: .
j_gene: TRBJ2-1
CDR3aa: CASSLLRLENNEQFF
CDR3nt: TGTGCCAGCAGCTTACTTCGACTAGAGAACAATGAGCAGTTCTTC

d_gene: TRBD1
v_gene: TRBV7-9
abundance: .
j_gene: TRBJ2-5
CDR3aa: CASSVPGQGQETQYF
CDR3nt: TGTGCCAGCAGCGTCCCGGGACAGGGACAAGAGACCCAGTACTTC

d_gene: TRBD1
v_gene: TRBV18
abundance: .
j_gene: TRBJ1-3
CDR3aa: CASSPSGQGGYSGNTIYF
CDR3nt: TGTGCCAGCTCACCCTCCGGACAGGGAGGATACTCTGGAAACACCATATATTTT

d_gene: .
v_gene: TRBV6-6
abundance: .
j_gene: TRBJ2-3
CDR3aa: CASSYVVMAHTDTQYF
CDR3nt: TGTGCCAGCAGTTACGTTGTGATGGCCCACACAGATACGCAGTATTTT

d_gene: TRBD2
v_gene: TRBV19
abundance: .
j_gene: TRBJ2-1
CDR3aa: CASSRAGGSNEQFF
CDR3nt: TGTGCCAGTAGTAGGGCGGGGGGGAGCAATGAGCAGTTCTTC

d_gene: TRBD1
v_gene: TRBV5-6
abundance: .
j_gene: TRBJ1-2
CDR3aa: CASSLGGTASNYGYTF
CDR3nt: TGTGCCAGCAGCTTGGGGGGGACAGCTTCTAACTATGGCTACACCTTC

d_gene: TRBD2
v_gene: TRBV6-5
abundance: .
j_gene: TRBJ2-5
CDR3aa: CASSYSTSGGQETQYF
CDR3nt: TGTGCCAGCAGTTACTCGACTAGCGGGGGCCAAGAGACCCAGTACTTC